Each of the 6 T cell receptor beta chains below was sequenced from the same sample in a study of monozygotic twins with inflammatory bowel disease. TCRdb reprocessed the 5' RACE reads; each CDR3 protein has one entry and no DNA is given. The sample has about 380,000 distinct CDR3 sequences. Sample: blood. Receptor source: a human donor with ulcerative colitis or Crohn's disease, or a healthy co-twin of an affected twin (not recorded which).

V is TRBV7-3 and J is TRBJ2-2; TCRdb designates TRBD1, a call that cannot be tested without DNA. CDR1 and CDR2 from the germline V gene are SGHTA and FQGTGA. The CDR3 has 13 residues. Here the CDR3 reads CASSYLQGRELFF. The whole variable domain, remainder taken from reference TRBV7-3 and TRBJ2-2, is GAGVSQTPSNKVTEKGKYVELRCDPISGHTALYWYRQSLGQGPEFLIYFQGTGAADDSGLPNDRFFAVRPEGSVSTLKIQRTERGDSAVYLCASSYLQGRELFFGEGSRLTVL.

This chain connects TRBV7-8 to TRBJ1-1; no DNA is available, so the TRBD1 call from TCRdb remains unchecked. From germline, CDR1 is SGHVS and CDR2 FQNEAQ. The CDR3 is made up of 17 amino acids. The CDR3 protein is CASSLGNYGRGNTEAFF.

This chain links TRBV25-1 with TRBJ2-2. From germline, CDR1 is MGHDK and CDR2 SYGVNS. The CDR3 runs to 14 residues. The CDR3 loop is CASSGKYDTGELFF.

The J gene is TRBJ2-7, the V gene TRBV12-3 or TRBV12-4; checking the TCRdb D call of TRBD1 is not possible without DNA. This CDR3 region has 17 residues. CDR3 region: CASSLAHLVRGPYEQYF.

V usage is TRBV5-1 and J usage is TRBJ2-7; the D call of TRBD1 rests on TCRdb alone, since no DNA is present to check it. This CDR3 has 15 residues. Germline V CDR1 and CDR2: SGHRS, YFSETQ. This chain's CDR3 is CASSLEGQGAIEQYF. The full variable domain, completed using reference TRBV5-1 and TRBJ2-7, is KAGVTQTPRYLIKTRGQQVTLSCSPISGHRSVSWYQQTPGQGLQFLFEYFSETQRNKGNFPGRFSGRQFSNSRSEMNVSTLELGDSALYLCASSLEGQGAIEQYFGPGTRLTVT.

This chain connects TRBV6-2 or TRBV6-3 to TRBJ2-7; without DNA, the TCRdb call of TRBD2 cannot be checked. Germline values: CDR1 MNHEY, CDR2 SVGEGT. This CDR3 comprises 11 residues. CDR3 region: CASSQTNEQYF.